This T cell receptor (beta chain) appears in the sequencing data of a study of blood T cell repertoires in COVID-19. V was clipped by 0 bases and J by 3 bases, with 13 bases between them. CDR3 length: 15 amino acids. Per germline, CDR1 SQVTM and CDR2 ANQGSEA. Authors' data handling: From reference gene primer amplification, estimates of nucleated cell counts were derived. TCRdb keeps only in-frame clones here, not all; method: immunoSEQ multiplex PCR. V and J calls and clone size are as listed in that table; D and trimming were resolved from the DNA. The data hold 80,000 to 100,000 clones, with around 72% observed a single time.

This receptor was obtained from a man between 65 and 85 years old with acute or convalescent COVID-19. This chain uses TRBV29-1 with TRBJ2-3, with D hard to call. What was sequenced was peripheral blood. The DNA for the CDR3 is TGCAGCGTTGAAGATTTACAGAAAGGAACAGATACGCAGTATTTT. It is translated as CSVEDLQKGTDTQYF.